This TCR beta chain came from a study of cytomegalovirus exposure and HLA in healthy donors (dated by TCRdb to the late 2010s). Notes on the research overall: According to an earlier analysis of 587 of the donors, roughly 180 million T cells yielded some 110 million unique TCR beta sequences and 276 Gb of sequence data. An early release that covered around 590 HLA-typed donors contained approximately 300 gigabases of sequencing data and some 87 million unique TCR sequences. Among the approximately 400 genotyped donors, approximately 82% belonged to the genetic ancestry cluster associated with self-reported Caucasian donors. The study was designed to test whether signatures of past pathogen exposure could be identified by cataloging public T cell receptors. The study used immunosequencing to profile the T cell repertoires of more than 650 subjects and linked those repertoires to cytomegalovirus serostatus. In addition to the first cohort of 666 subjects, a separate validation cohort of 130 or so different subjects was used. To predict cytomegalovirus infection status, the study combined high-throughput TCR immunosequencing, statistical association of individual TCRs with disease status, and machine learning. To study patterns of TCR occurrence, a later analysis re-analyzed previously published TCR beta repertoires from 666 donors and added high-resolution HLA genotyping. Rather than using new phenotypic data, the later analysis identified candidate immune exposures from TCR beta sequences and from how often those sequences occurred across donors. An earlier analysis of 500 to 750 of the donors applied high-throughput TCR beta sequencing to assess whether each TCR beta V gene segment acted as functional or pseudogenic. Donor age, sex, ethnicity and CMV serostatus were compiled together with the repertoire data. In a later genetic analysis, genome-wide SNP genotypes for about 55% of the 666 donors were used, and that subset was treated as a discovery cohort. Every discovery cohort repertoire had been produced on one sequencing platform. HLA typing included class I and class II loci at four-digit resolution. Typing coverage differed by locus: A, B, C, DRB1 and DQB1 were typed in roughly 620-640 donors, DQA1 in around 500, DPA1 in nearly 610, and DPB1 in approximately 450. A few DR-DQ haplotypes were treated as single units for association and clustering because of strong linkage in the cohort. On average, around 200,000 unique TCR beta nucleotide sequences were sequenced per donor among 350 to 400 genotyped donors of the cohort, with 15% to 20% of those sequences being non-productive. Results and caveats for the whole study, not just this receptor: The authors suggested that the approach could potentially be extended to other disease states and immunological phenotypes. Linkage disequilibrium might explain the correlated functional status among segregating V segments, but an unknown experimental factor could not be excluded. The 87-base-pair reads could not distinguish some IMGT-functional V segments, including TRBV6-2 and TRBV6-3, so those segments were excluded. The study listed 164 TCR beta chains as associated with cytomegalovirus. Because some donors lacked HLA typing at each locus, the association tests relied only on the typed subset. The only immune exposure information available for the cohort was CMV serostatus. In a later analysis, around 17,000 TCR beta sequences were associated with specific HLA alleles at a false discovery rate of 0.05. In a later analysis, most CMV-associated TCR beta chains were found to appear HLA-restricted, with HLA associations seemingly driven largely by CMV exposure. A later analysis reported that several top co-occurrence clusters appeared linked to parvovirus B19, influenza, CMV and Epstein-Barr virus. A further reported finding was that TCR beta sequences accurately predicted the HLA-A and HLA-B alleles for most subjects in the first cohort. When HLA alleles, especially DR and DQ, strongly co-occurred, TCR associations were difficult to assign to individual alleles. According to a later analysis, TCR association rates differed among HLA loci, with DRB1 alleles showing the most associated TCRs and HLA-C alleles showing the fewest. Compared with the roughly 710-donor mean, donors in an Asian-associated ancestry cluster had fewer N-insertions in productive TCRs, according to a later genetic analysis. In both the original and validation cohorts, the classifier was reported to diagnose cytomegalovirus status with high specificity and sensitivity. A later genetic analysis associated a missense DCLRE1C variant with V-gene and J-gene trimming of TCR beta chains, and an independent cohort replicated the association. In vitro tests confirmed that a few of the cytomegalovirus-associated TCR beta chains recognize cytomegalovirus antigens. In this cohort, only TCR beta chains were sequenced, and detectable features were limited by the absence of alpha or paired-chain data. Compared with equally common non-associated chains, HLA-associated TCR beta chains in a later analysis were more clonally expanded and had lower generation probabilities. Because counts were too low, 15 or so rarely observed V segments, including chromosome 9 orphons, were excluded from the earlier analysis of around 640 of the donors. Most TCR sequences were seen in very few donors, while some public TCRs were found in many individuals. A group of highly shared sequence variants was considered likely to be a technical artifact of the sequencing pipeline. Presence/absence analyses assumed roughly uniform sequencing depth across donors, an assumption that may not hold. In an earlier analysis of roughly 500 of the donors, most TCR beta V segments appeared in productive rearrangements about 87% or about 30% of the time, broadly matching IMGT annotations.

This clone was counted once. Its antigen remains undetermined. No base-level quality is on record; no much larger clone is a single base apart. Library method: the immunoSEQ multiplex PCR assay. For the multiplex PCR, a mixture combining 60 forward primers for TCR Vbeta segments and 13 reverse primers for TCR Jbeta segments was used. The CDR3 region of rearranged TCR beta genes was amplified from genomic DNA with a multiplex PCR assay. On the Illumina HiSeq System, the amplified TCR beta libraries were sequenced as 87-base-pair reads. The study's processing was this. A later analysis counted about 80 million unique TCR beta chains across the roughly 700 repertoires, and 10 million to 12 million of these chains were shared by at least two donors. To remove PCR and sequencing errors, raw reads were error-corrected and collapsed into unique sequences using a nearest-neighbor algorithm that merged closely related sequences. V, D and J gene segments were assigned by aligning CDR3 sequences to IMGT reference sequences. Each retained sequence needed at least a six-nucleotide match to both a V gene segment and a J gene segment. A rearrangement counted as productive if the CDR3 had no stop codons and remained in frame with V and J, and every other rearrangement counted as non-productive. Following IMGT convention, CDR3 was defined as the stretch from the second conserved V-encoded cysteine to the conserved J-encoded phenylalanine. In an earlier analysis of roughly 580 of the donors, sequences lacking an unambiguous match to a single V gene segment were excluded. In an earlier analysis of approximately 610 of the donors, V segments were called functional above 56.7% productive rearrangements and were called segregating when the between-donor standard deviation exceeded 5%. A statistical classification framework was built for diagnosing cytomegalovirus status from the catalog of TCR beta chain sequences. A later analysis assigned V and J genes by comparing TCR nucleotide sequences with IMGT/GENE-DB human TR gene sequences. A later analysis assigned CDR3 sequences and most-parsimonious VDJ recombination scenarios with the TCRdist pipeline. In a later analysis, each TCR beta chain was defined by its CDR3 amino acid sequence together with its V-gene family, and reads lacking a unique V-gene family were excluded. A later analysis removed 450 to 600 highly shared, low-generation-probability nucleotide sequences to deal with suspected cross-contamination and a sequencing artifact. In a later analysis, a clonal expansion index for each public chain was calculated from normalized within-repertoire ranks of inferred template counts. Generation probabilities in a later analysis came from a VDJ recombination model fitted to out-of-frame rearrangements, and those results were checked against IGoR. In a later analysis, TCR-TCR, TCR-HLA and TCR-CMV co-occurrence was scored with hypergeometric tests, and a repertoire-size bias correction was applied to TCR pairs. False discovery rates were estimated in a later analysis by permuting HLA or CMV assignments 20 times. In a later analysis, co-occurring TCRs were grouped using DBSCAN, with TCRdist sequence similarity added in when clustering inside HLA-allele-positive subsets. Repertoires with fewer than 30,000 or more than 120,000 public chains, plus five repertoires with anomalous nucleotide sharing, were excluded from co-occurrence clustering. In TCRdb, the immuneACCESS table is reduced to in-frame sequences with V and J assigned. These tables do not hold every clone; where another copy was compared, an unresolved V gene accounts for under half, and the others remain unexplained. For V, J and clone size, that table is used; D and trimming come from the DNA. The table for this sample lists some 190,000 clones; 75% to 85% of them were counted only once. The top ten constitute about 1.5% of the sample.

Spanning cysteine to phenylalanine, the CDR3 consists of 14 amino acids. Only the CDR3 DNA is retained, 42 bases long and in frame from the first base. V sheds 1 base and J sheds 6 bases, leaving 13 bases between their ends. CDR1 is given as SGHTA and CDR2 as FQGNSA, both from the germline V gene. In total, around 600 healthy bone marrow donors made up the cohort. Cohort members were all nominally healthy when sampled, although unrecorded immune exposures were likely present. The donor was CMV seronegative and belonged to the group of over 300 seronegative cohort members. A peripheral blood sample was collected from each donor, and TCR beta sequencing was performed on peripheral blood mononuclear cells. Genomic DNA was extracted from the blood cell samples with the Qiagen DNeasy Blood Extraction Kit.

This TCR was sampled from a young man in good health and CMV-seronegative. Sequencing was done on a sample of PBMCs. This chain joins TRBV7-2 to TRBJ2-7; too little of a D gene remains to name it. This receptor has the CDR3 CASSLDPGPGEQYF. The DNA is TGTGCCAGCAGCTTAGATCCGGGTCCCGGCGAGCAGTACTTC.